This T cell receptor (beta chain) came from a study of T-cell reconstitution after alpha-beta-depleted transplantation in children. Regarding the study as a whole: Among T cells one year after transplant, newly produced cells accounted for most counts and diversity. Alpha-beta T cells about two months after transplant reportedly derived from several hundred expanded graft clones. The study traced high day-60 TCRbeta diversity in some patients to surviving recipient T cells and thymic progenitors.

A few counts support this clonotype. The antigen remains undetermined. Unique molecular identifiers were used in preparing the TCRbeta library. MiXCR, applied by TCRdb to the PCR reads, yields one record per CDR3 protein. This sample has a few hundred thousand distinct CDR3 sequences, with roughly 21% found just once. Sequencing used PBMCs, mostly from graft donor cells, obtained 180 days after TCRalphabeta/CD19-depleted stem cell transplant. The source is a male patient younger than 18 who had a stem cell transplant for acute lymphoblastic leukemia, so the T cells may come from the graft donor.

CDR3 protein: CASSPGVGWELFF. CDR3 DNA: TGTGCCAGCAGCCCAGGCGTCGGATGGGAGCTGTTTTTT. The chain carries TRBV7-7 and TRBJ2-2; the D is unclear. Germline V lookup: CDR1 SSHAT, CDR2 FNYEAQ (reference sequence). Trimming removed 5 bases at V and 9 bases at J, with 13 bases between. The CDR3 sequence is 13 residues long.